The next 4 T cell receptor beta chains were all read from a single sample in a study of CD8+CD57+ T cells in acquired aplastic anemia. Investigators profiled TCR beta VDJ and CDR3 from genomic DNA template. TCRdb used MiXCR to reprocess the reads, holding one entry per CDR3 protein. The data contain around 170,000 distinct CDR3 sequences, approximately 49% of them singletons. Source material: sorted CD4+, CD8+, or CD8+CD57+ T cells (not recorded which) from PBMCs. The origin of the receptors is a human donor in good health.

This clonotype was seen ten or more times. This chain uses TRBV6-1 with TRBJ2-7; D unresolved. Germline V gene sequence: CDR1 MNHNS, CDR2 SASEGT. V lost 5 bases, J lost 3 bases, and 8 bases lay in between. The CDR3 consists of 12 residues. This chain's CDR3 is CASSTRRYEQYF. The CDR3 DNA reads TGTGCCAGCAGTACACGACGCTACGAGCAGTACTTC.

The chain uses TRBV28 and TRBJ1-2; tentative D call: TRBD1 (6 bases). CDR1 MDHEN and CDR2 SYDVKM come from the germline V gene. The V gene lost 6 bases and the J gene lost 1 base, with 15 bases spanning the gap. The CDR3 is 15 residues long. The CDR3 is CASSPYRTVNYGYTF. The CDR3 DNA is TGTGCCAGCAGCCCCTACAGGACAGTTAACTATGGCTACACCTTC.

The chain couples TRBV20-1 to TRBJ1-2; no definite D call. With 3 bases removed from V and 8 bases from J, the gap between germline ends came to 10 bases. This CDR3 comprises 11 residues. Per the germline V gene, CDR1 is DFQATT and CDR2 is SNEGSKA (reference sequence). CDR3 DNA: TGCAGTGCTAGTCTCTTACGAGGCTACACCTTC. Translated: CSASLLRGYTF.

A remark on this clonotype: A much more abundant neighbour one base away suggests this may be a read error. As the CDR3 is not closed by the conserved phenylalanine or tryptophan, this likely results from a read error. The chain links TRBV11-2 to TRBJ1-3; D may be TRBD1 (6 bases). Germline values: CDR1 SGHAT, CDR2 FQNNGV. V was pared by 1 base and J by 4 bases, with 14 bases between. The CDR3 runs to 16 residues. CDR3 nucleotides: TGTGCCAGCAGCTTAGTCCAGGCCGGGGGCGGAAACACCATATATCTT. Translating it yields CASSLVQAGGGNTIYL.